Following are 20 T cell receptor beta chains from one sample sequenced in a study of tumor and adjacent non-tumor tissue in lung cancer. RNA was extracted from bulk tissue without any cell sorting. Distant lung tissue was collected more than 3 cm away from the tumor edge. A modified ARM-PCR protocol with three rounds of nested PCR amplified TCRbeta. TCRdb re-derived calls from the multiplex PCR reads in MiXCR, one entry per CDR3 protein. The sample includes about 98,000 distinct CDR3 sequences, 75% to 90% of them seen just once. Sequenced sample: distant non-tumor lung tissue. The receptors shown here come from a man aged 60-69 years with small cell lung cancer.

This clonotype was observed many times. The V gene is TRBV30, the J gene TRBJ2-3, with 11 bases that match TRBD2. Germline CDR1 GTSNPN, CDR2 SVGIG (reference sequence). This CDR3 contains 16 residues. V lost 1 base and J lost 6; bases outside the gene matches: 9. The CDR3 bases are TGTGCCTGGAGTGCACCAGTAGCGGGAGGGGGGGATACGCAGTATTTT. This sequence encodes CAWSAPVAGGGDTQYF.

Comment on this clonotype: The junction does not match germline at one end; this may be a read error. The CDR3 spells CTSSPELAGGLGEQYF. In DNA form, the CDR3 reads TGCACCAGCAGCCCTGAACTAGCGGGAGGGCTCGGGGAGCAGTACTTC. This sequence joins TRBV4-1 and TRBJ2-7; 13 nucleotides align to TRBD2. The CDR3 sequence is 16 residues long. The germline V gene encodes CDR1 MGHRA and CDR2 YSYEKL.

A remark on this clonotype: This may stem from a read error, because a much larger clone lies one nucleotide away. CDR3 sequence: CACSLRLQQDEQYF. CDR3 DNA sequence: TGTGCCTGCAGCTTAAGGTTGCAGCAGGACGAGCAGTACTTC. The chain carries TRBV7-8 and TRBJ2-7; no firm D call. Germline V gene data show CDR1 as SGHVS and CDR2 as FQNEAQ. The length of the CDR3 is 14 residues.

About this clonotype itself: One end of the junction is discordant with germline, which a read error may explain. This chain links TRBV29-1 with TRBJ2-1; D is unresolved. The CDR3 runs 16 residues. From germline, CDR1 is SQVTM and CDR2 ANQGSEA. The chain's CDR3 is CSLKDLAASSYNEQFF. The CDR3 DNA sequence: TGCAGCCTTAAAGATCTGGCGGCCAGCTCCTACAATGAACAGTTCTTC.

Comment on this clonotype: The junction departs from germline at one end; a sequencing error may be responsible. The rearrangement joins TRBV10-2 to TRBJ2-3; no clear D. Germline loops: CDR1 WSHSY, CDR2 SAAADI. This CDR3 contains 12 residues. The CDR3 loop reads CATYWPPNTQYF. CDR3 DNA: TGCGCCACCTACTGGCCCCCAAATACCCAGTATTTT.

The chain combines TRBV6-5 with TRBJ1-1; the D is unclear. Trimming pared 11 bases from V and 10 bases from J, leaving 17 bases between. Germline V gives CDR1 MNHEY, CDR2 SVGAGI. This CDR3 has 11 amino acids. CDR3 residues: CAGCYRSRAFF. The CDR3 bases are TGTGCCGGCTGTTATCGGTCTAGAGCTTTCTTT.

A remark on this clonotype: This may be a read error: a much more frequent sequence differs by one nucleotide. The rearrangement joins TRBV20-1 to TRBJ1-4; tentative D call: TRBD1 (5 bases). The CDR3 totals 14 residues. Trimming removed 1 base from V and 7 bases from J, with 13 bases in between. Germline V lookup: CDR1 DFQATT, CDR2 SNEGSKA (reference sequence). CDR3 in DNA: TGCAGTGCTAGAGGGGGGGGATTCGGTGAAAAACTGTTTTTT. Its protein is CSARGGGFGEKLFF.

Concerning this clonotype: Its ends do not fully match the called genes, so a read error is possible. The chain joins TRBV29-1 to TRBJ1-4; D unclear. The CDR3 has 14 amino acids. From germline, CDR1 is SQVTM and CDR2 ANQGSEA. The CDR3 coding sequence is TGTAGCGTTTCAAGGTCTGCAACTAATGAAAAACTGTTTTTT. Translation gives CSVSRSATNEKLFF.

The J gene is TRBJ2-1, the V gene TRBV4-1; TRBD2 matches at 8 bases. J lost 15 bases, V lost 5 bases, and 12 bases had no gene match. Germline assignment: CDR1 MGHRA and CDR2 YSYEKL. The CDR3 runs 13 residues. CDR3 sequence: CASSFTSGNERFF. The DNA for the CDR3 is TGCGCCAGCAGCTTCACTAGCGGCAATGAGAGGTTCTTC.

By share, this clonotype ranks as medium-sized. V is TRBV11-2 and J is TRBJ2-1; 14 bases are a match to TRBD2. Germline assignment: CDR1 SGHAT and CDR2 FQNNGV. CDR3 size: 15 residues. Trimming removed 3 bases from V and 6 bases from J; junction bases left unmatched: 1. CDR3 sequence (DNA): TGTGCCAGCAGCTTGGGACTAGCGGGAGTCAATGAGCAGTTCTTC. It is translated as CASSLGLAGVNEQFF.

Notes on this clonotype: The germline gene is not matched at one end of the junction; a read error may be the cause. This sequence joins TRBV24-1 and TRBJ2-3; D is perhaps TRBD2 (6 bases). This CDR3 region has 15 residues. Germline loops: CDR1 KGHDR, CDR2 SFDVKD. CDR3 sequence reads: CATSDIIGSSDTQYF. CDR3 in DNA: TGTGCCACCAGTGATATTATCGGGAGTTCAGATACACAGTATTTT.

The chain combines TRBV6-2 or TRBV6-3 with TRBJ2-6, with D perhaps matching TRBD1 or TRBD2 (5 bases each). CDR3 size: 15 residues. Trimming took 2 bases from V and 6 from J, leaving 11 bases between them. The germline CDR1 and CDR2 sequences are MNHEY and SVGEGT. The CDR3 here is CASSYGGTEANVLTF. As DNA, the CDR3 is TGTGCCAGCAGTTACGGGGGAACTGAGGCCAACGTCCTGACTTTC.

As to this clonotype: Germline is not matched at one junction end, which may reflect a read error. CDR3 region: CASRYAGDPENQYF. The CDR3 DNA is TGTGCCAGCCGTTACGCCGGAGACCCAGAGAACCAGTATTTC. The gene calls are TRBV6-2 or TRBV6-3 and TRBJ2-5; D is unclear. Germline V gene lookup returns CDR1 MNHEY and CDR2 SVGEGT. The length of the CDR3 is 14 residues.

This clonotype has ten or more counts. V is TRBV29-1 and J is TRBJ2-1, with D perhaps matching TRBD2 (5 bases). V lost 5 bases, J lost 5 bases, and 16 bases lay in between. This CDR3 is built from 14 residues. CDR1 SQVTM and CDR2 ANQGSEA come from the germline V gene. The CDR3 spells CSVRTSLWDNEQFF. The DNA for the CDR3 is TGCAGCGTTCGTACTAGTCTTTGGGACAATGAGCAGTTCTTC.

This chain uses TRBV28 with TRBJ1-3, with a weak D call TRBD1 (6 bases). This CDR3 region has 15 residues. V shed 8 bases and J shed 5 bases, with 19 bases lying between them. From germline, CDR1 is MDHEN and CDR2 SYDVKM. Here the CDR3 DNA reads TGTGCCAGCGACTCTGGGGGACATAGCCGAAACACCATATATTTT. This gives the protein CASDSGGHSRNTIYF. The whole variable domain, filled in from reference TRBV28 and TRBJ1-3, reads DVKVTQSSRYLVKRTGEKVFLECVQDMDHENMFWYRQDPGLGLRLIYFSYDVKMKEKGDIPEGYSVSREKKERFSLILESASTNQTSMYLCASDSGGHSRNTIYFGEGSWLTVV.

Comments on this clonotype: A read error is likely, as this CDR3 ends without the conserved phenylalanine or tryptophan. CDR3 region: CASSNREAYTGELFS. The CDR3 nucleotides read TGCGCCAGCAGCAACAGGGAGGCCTATACCGGGGAGCTGTTTTCT. The V gene is TRBV4-1, the J gene TRBJ2-2, with D tentatively TRBD1 or TRBD2 (6 bases each). Trimming left V 5 bases short and J 5 bases short, with 15 bases between. The CDR3 has 15 amino acids. The germline V gene encodes CDR1 MGHRA and CDR2 YSYEKL.

For this clonotype: Sequence at one end of the junction differs from germline and may be a read error. This sequence joins TRBV5-6 and TRBJ1-1, with 7 bases that match TRBD1. The V gene's germline CDR1 is SGHDT and CDR2 YYEEEE. The CDR3 is made up of 14 amino acids. The CDR3 here is CTSSPGQLNIEAFF. The CDR3 nucleotides read TGTACCAGCAGCCCGGGACAGCTGAACATTGAAGCTTTCTTT.

As to this clonotype: Germline and junction disagree at one end, which may indicate a read error. The J gene is TRBJ2-5, the V gene TRBV29-1; no clear D. The CDR3 has 14 amino acids. Per germline, CDR1 SQVTM and CDR2 ANQGSEA. The CDR3 region is CNVEDVTGPETQYF. CDR3 in DNA: TGTAACGTTGAAGATGTGACCGGACCGGAGACCCAGTACTTC.

Note on this clonotype: The conserved closing phenylalanine or tryptophan is absent in this CDR3, likely reflecting a read error. The chain uses TRBV11-3 and TRBJ2-1; possible D gene TRBD1, 6 bases. The V and J ends lost 5 bases and 8 bases respectively, with 10 bases between them. Germline V gene data show CDR1 as SGHNT and CDR2 as YENEEA. The CDR3 sequence is 12 residues long. CDR3 bases: TGTGCCAGCAGCATAGGGACATATGAGCAGTTCTCC. Translating it yields CASSIGTYEQFS.

Note on this clonotype: The junction does not match germline at one end; this may be a read error. The chain joins TRBV12-3 or TRBV12-4 to TRBJ2-2; 7 nucleotides line up with TRBD1. The CDR3 totals 15 residues. CDR3 amino acids: CASSFFVTDTGELLF. DNA of the CDR3: TGTGCCAGCAGTTTCTTTGTGACAGACACAGGGGAGCTGTTATTT.